A single sample is the source of the 26 T cell receptor beta chains below, sequenced in a study of shared clonotypes between healthy human individuals. Here immunoSEQ multiplex PCR was the method, and the copy in TCRdb shows in-frame clones only, minus some. The profile shows more than 1.2 million clones, approximately 98.5% of them singletons. The sequencing input was naive CD4+ T cells sorted from blood. Subset specified: CD45RA+ positively selected. Every receptor here comes from a man aged 25-45 years in good health.

The chain carries TRBV30 and TRBJ2-1; 13 bases line up with TRBD2. The V gene end was trimmed by 8 bases and the J gene end by 2 bases; junction bases not matched to a gene: 12. This CDR3 region has 17 residues. Germline V lookup: CDR1 GTSNPN, CDR2 SVGIG (reference sequence). CDR3 DNA: TGTGCCCGATCTACTAGCGGGAGGGCCGTAGCCTACAATGAGCAGTTCTTC. Its protein product is CARSTSGRAVAYNEQFF. The whole variable domain, remainder taken from reference TRBV30 and TRBJ2-1, is SQTIHQWPATLVQPVGSPLSLECTVEGTSNPNLYWYRQAAGRGLQLLFYSVGIGQISSEVPQNLSASRPQDRQFILSSKKLLLSDSGFYLCARSTSGRAVAYNEQFFGPGTRLTVL.

The chain employs TRBV7-3 and TRBJ2-3; 10 bases agree with TRBD2. Germline CDR1 is SGHTA and CDR2 is FQGTGA. V shed 5 bases and J 6 bases; nucleotides not matched to a gene: 5. CDR3 length: 14 residues. CDR3 region: CASSPGTSVDTQYF. The CDR3 bases are TGTGCCAGCAGCCCCGGGACTAGCGTGGATACGCAGTATTTT.

This chain connects TRBV5-1 to TRBJ2-7, with a tentative D call TRBD2 (6 bases). Germline loops: CDR1 SGHRS, CDR2 YFSETQ. The ends were cut back, 5 bases at V and 3 bases at J, with 15 bases in the middle. The length of the CDR3 is 14 residues. CDR3 amino acids: CASSFGGSFYEQYF. The CDR3 DNA follows: TGCGCCAGCAGTTTTGGAGGGTCCTTCTACGAGCAGTACTTC.

This chain uses TRBV1 with TRBJ2-2; the table gives TRBD2 as D, unverified against the DNA. TRBV1 is a recognized pseudogene. The CDR3 is 17 amino acids. CDR3 bases: TGCACCAGCAGCCACGCGACAGCGGGAGGGCACTCCGGGGAGCTGTTTTTT. Protein sequence: CTSSHATAGGHSGELFF.

J is TRBJ2-2 and V is TRBV19; the match to TRBD2 covers 12 bases. The CDR3 loop spans 16 amino acids. Germline trimming cut 3 bases from V and 8 bases from J; bases unmatched to any gene: 7. Germline V gene lookup returns CDR1 LNHDA and CDR2 SQIVND (reference sequence). The CDR3, as DNA: TGTGCCAGTAGTATTCTAGCGGGAGGGCCCACTGGGGAGCTGTTTTTT. Its protein product is CASSILAGGPTGELFF.

This clone was detected only once. The chain links TRBV4-3 to TRBJ2-6; no reliable D call. V lost 0 bases and J 1 base, leaving 7 bases between the germline ends. Germline assignment: CDR1 LGHNA and CDR2 YSLEER. The CDR3 consists of 16 residues. The CDR3 loop reads CASSQETRSGANVLTF. As DNA, the CDR3 is TGCGCCAGCAGCCAAGAAACCAGATCTGGGGCCAACGTCCTGACTTTC.

This chain connects TRBV9 to TRBJ2-3, with 9 bases identical to TRBD1. Germline V gives CDR1 SGDLS, CDR2 YYNGEE. With 7 bases clipped from V and 6 bases from J, the junction kept 6 bases outside the gene matches. The CDR3 is 13 amino acids. CDR3 sequence reads: CASGRDRVDTQYF. CDR3 coding DNA: TGTGCCAGCGGACGGGACAGGGTTGATACGCAGTATTTT.

The chain has TRBV2 and TRBJ2-7; possible D gene TRBD1, 6 bases. The germline V gene encodes CDR1 SNHLY and CDR2 FYNNEI. There are 18 residues in the CDR3. V was trimmed by 2 bases and J by 0 bases, leaving 20 bases between them. The CDR3 protein is CASSERGLGSSSSYEQYF. In nucleotides, the CDR3 is TGTGCCAGCAGTGAAAGGGGGTTGGGCTCGTCGAGCTCCTACGAGCAGTACTTC. Together with reference TRBV2 and TRBJ2-7, the CDR3 gives the full variable domain: EPEVTQTPSHQVTQMGQEVILRCVPISNHLYFYWYRQILGQKVEFLVSFYNNEISEKSEIFDDQFSVERPDGSNFTLKIRSTKLEDSAMYFCASSERGLGSSSSYEQYFGPGTRLTVT.

This chain connects TRBV6-1 to TRBJ1-1, with 7 bases identical to TRBD1. The CDR3 runs to 12 residues. Germline V gene data show CDR1 as MNHNS and CDR2 as SASEGT. V lost 8 bases to trimming and J lost 6 bases; unmatched junction nucleotides: 6. This CDR3 is CASRDRVPEAFF. Here the CDR3 DNA reads TGTGCCAGCCGAGACAGGGTCCCTGAAGCTTTCTTT.

With regard to this clone: Other DNA sequences within the sample encode an identical CDR3. The rearrangement links TRBV11-2 to TRBJ2-7, with D unresolved. The CDR3 is 11 residues long. V shed 6 bases and J shed 4 bases, with 7 bases lying between them. Germline CDR1 SGHAT, CDR2 FQNNGV. CDR3 bases: TGTGCCAGCAGTTCCTCATACGAGCAGTACTTC. It yields the protein CASSSSYEQYF.

This sequence joins TRBV5-1 and TRBJ1-3; 11 positions match TRBD1. The V segment lost 1 base and the J segment 3 bases; nucleotides outside the gene matches: 9. The length of the CDR3 is 18 residues. Germline V gives CDR1 SGHRS, CDR2 YFSETQ. This CDR3 reads CASSLSSAGTGGGNTIYF. CDR3 in DNA: TGCGCCAGCAGCTTGTCAAGCGCCGGGACAGGGGGTGGAAACACCATATATTTT.

The chain links TRBV13 to TRBJ2-5, with 7 bases aligning to TRBD1. CDR1 and CDR2 from the germline V gene are PRHDT and FYEKMQ (reference sequence). The CDR3 sequence is 13 residues long. With 6 bases clipped from V and 4 bases from J, the junction kept 5 bases outside the gene matches. CDR3 sequence: CASRIPGGETQYF. The CDR3 DNA reads TGTGCCAGCAGGATTCCAGGGGGAGAGACCCAGTACTTC.

V gene TRBV2 combines with J gene TRBJ1-2, with D possibly being TRBD1 (5 bases). This CDR3 region has 11 residues. Germline V gives CDR1 SNHLY, CDR2 FYNNEI. Trimming cost V 6 bases and J 9 bases, with 11 bases left between them. CDR3 amino acids: CASSRGLSYTF. For the CDR3, the DNA is TGTGCCAGCAGCCGGGGGTTAAGCTACACCTTC. Drawing the rest from reference TRBV2 and TRBJ1-2, the complete variable domain is EPEVTQTPSHQVTQMGQEVILRCVPISNHLYFYWYRQILGQKVEFLVSFYNNEISEKSEIFDDQFSVERPDGSNFTLKIRSTKLEDSAMYFCASSRGLSYTFGSGTRLTVV.

The chain combines TRBV18 with TRBJ1-3; weak D call: TRBD1 (5 bases). The CDR3 has 14 residues. Germline V lookup: CDR1 KGHSH, CDR2 LQKENI. Trimming left V 3 bases short and J 3 bases short, with 9 bases between. CDR3 loop: CASSPATDGNTIYF. CDR3 nucleotides: TGTGCCAGCTCACCCGCGACAGATGGAAACACCATATATTTT.

This clone has only one observation. The chain carries TRBV5-1 and TRBJ2-2; tentatively, D is TRBD1 (6 bases). This CDR3 is built from 13 residues. Trimming stripped 6 bases from V and 5 bases from J, with 11 bases between. The germline V gene encodes CDR1 SGHRS and CDR2 YFSETQ. CDR3 residues: CASNRDGTGELFF. DNA of the CDR3: TGCGCCAGCAACAGGGACGGGACCGGGGAGCTGTTTTTT.

The genes are TRBV2 and TRBJ1-2; D gene unclear. Germline CDR1 SNHLY, CDR2 FYNNEI. This CDR3 region has 14 residues. V dropped 4 bases and J dropped 7 bases, with 16 bases sitting between them. CDR3 amino acids: CASSVGAAELGYTF. CDR3 sequence (DNA): TGTGCCAGCAGTGTAGGTGCGGCAGAGCTTGGCTACACCTTC.

The V call is TRBV5-1, the J call TRBJ2-7, with D unclear. The CDR3 totals 15 residues. Deletions cut 0 bases from V and 3 bases from J, with 13 bases between. Germline values: CDR1 SGHRS, CDR2 YFSETQ. CDR3 loop: CASSLEGLGNYEQYF. CDR3 coding DNA: TGCGCCAGCAGCTTGGAGGGTTTGGGGAACTACGAGCAGTACTTC.

This clone appeared a few times. V and J are TRBV2 and TRBJ1-5; D is unresolved. Germline assignment: CDR1 SNHLY and CDR2 FYNNEI. With 7 bases removed from V and 3 bases from J, the gap between germline ends came to 16 bases. This CDR3 has 15 residues. The CDR3 loop is CASTSGPPANQPQHF. DNA for the CDR3: TGTGCCAGCACCTCCGGGCCCCCGGCCAATCAGCCCCAGCATTTT.

This clone has only a few counts. The chain's CDR3 is CAGTTGTGNTIYF. CDR3 nucleotides: TGTGCCGGAACAACAGGGACTGGAAACACCATATATTTT. The chain uses TRBV18 and TRBJ1-3; the D gene is possibly TRBD1 (6 bases). CDR3 length: 13 residues. Germline CDR1 KGHSH, CDR2 LQKENI. Trimming removed 11 bases at V and 2 bases at J, with 13 bases between. The complete variable domain, with remaining parts taken from reference TRBV18 and TRBJ1-3, reads NAGVMQNPRHLVRRRGQEARLRCSPMKGHSHVYWYRQLPEEGLKFMVYLQKENIIDESGMPKERFSAEFPKEGPSILRIQQVVRGDSAAYFCAGTTGTGNTIYFGEGSWLTVV.

The rearrangement links TRBV6-5 to TRBJ1-5, with D hard to call. Trimming stripped 7 bases from V and 1 base from J, with 11 bases between. The CDR3 is made up of 14 amino acids. Germline CDR1 reads MNHEY; CDR2 reads SVGAGI. CDR3 coding DNA: TGTGCCAGCAAGGGAATAGGAAGCAATCAGCCCCAGCATTTT. Its translation: CASKGIGSNQPQHF.

The chain carries TRBV5-6 and TRBJ2-1; possibly TRBD1 for D (5 bases). Deletions cut 1 base from V and 5 bases from J, with 7 bases between. Germline V gives CDR1 SGHDT, CDR2 YYEEEE. The CDR3 consists of 13 residues. The CDR3 sequence: CASSLQGNNEQFF. The CDR3 DNA reads as TGTGCCAGCAGCTTGCAGGGCAACAATGAGCAGTTCTTC.

This clone appeared once. The V call is TRBV14, the J call TRBJ2-7; D not certain. This CDR3 region has 11 residues. Germline CDR1 and CDR2: SGHDN and FVKESK. V shed 5 bases and J shed 11 bases, with 13 bases lying between them. The CDR3 DNA follows: TGTGCCAGCAGCAGCGCAGGCATAGAGTACTTC. It codes for CASSSAGIEYF.

This chain uses TRBV11-2 with TRBJ2-7; D is perhaps TRBD2 (5 bases). The V end lost 5 bases, the J end lost 2 bases, and 16 bases lay between the germline ends. This CDR3 has 15 amino acids. Germline V lookup: CDR1 SGHAT, CDR2 FQNNGV. The CDR3 region has the DNA TGTGCCAGCAGCCCGCCCGGGAATGTGGCCTACGAGCAGTACTTC. Its protein is CASSPPGNVAYEQYF.

CDR3 loop: CASSLVVGTDTQYF. The CDR3 DNA is TGTGCCAGCAGCTTAGTTGTCGGCACAGATACGCAGTATTTT. This chain links TRBV7-2 with TRBJ2-3; D ambiguous. Trimming left V 1 base short and J 1 base short, with 6 bases between. CDR1 SGHTA and CDR2 FQGNSA come from the germline V gene. There are 14 residues in the CDR3.

The chain employs TRBV9 and TRBJ2-2, with TRBD2 matching over 8 bases. V was pared by 0 bases and J by 13 bases, with 11 bases of the junction left unmatched. The CDR3 covers 15 residues. Germline CDR1 reads SGDLS; CDR2 reads YYNGEE. The CDR3 DNA is TGTGCCAGCAGCGTAGGACTAGCGAAGAGGGATTGGCTGTTTTTT. Its translation is CASSVGLAKRDWLFF.

The chain has TRBV19 and TRBJ2-1; 9 bases are a match to TRBD2. The CDR3 extends over 15 amino acids. V was pared by 4 bases and J by 9 bases, with 10 bases of the junction left unmatched. In germline, CDR1 is LNHDA, CDR2 SQIVND (reference sequence). CDR3 protein: CASSNLAGVRSEQFF. The DNA for the CDR3 is TGTGCCAGTAGTAACTTAGCGGGGGTACGAAGTGAGCAGTTCTTC.